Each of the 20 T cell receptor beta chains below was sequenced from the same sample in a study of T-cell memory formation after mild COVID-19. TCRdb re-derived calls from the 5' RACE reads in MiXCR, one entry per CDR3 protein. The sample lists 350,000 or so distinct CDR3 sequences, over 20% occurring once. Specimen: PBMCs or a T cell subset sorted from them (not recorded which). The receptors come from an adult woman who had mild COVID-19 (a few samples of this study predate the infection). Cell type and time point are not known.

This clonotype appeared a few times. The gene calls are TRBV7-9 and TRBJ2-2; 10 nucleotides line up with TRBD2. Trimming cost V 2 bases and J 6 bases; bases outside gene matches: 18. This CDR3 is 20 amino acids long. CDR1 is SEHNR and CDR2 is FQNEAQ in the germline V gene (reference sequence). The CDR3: CASSLRAISSGRSRAGELFF. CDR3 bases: TGTGCCAGCAGCTTAAGGGCCATCTCTAGCGGGAGAAGTAGGGCCGGGGAGCTGTTTTTT. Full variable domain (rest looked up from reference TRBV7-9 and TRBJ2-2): DTGVSQNPRHKITKRGQNVTFRCDPISEHNRLYWYRQTLGQGPEFLTYFQNEAQLEKSRLLSDRFSAERPKGSFSTLEIQRTEQGDSAMYLCASSLRAISSGRSRAGELFFGEGSRLTVL.

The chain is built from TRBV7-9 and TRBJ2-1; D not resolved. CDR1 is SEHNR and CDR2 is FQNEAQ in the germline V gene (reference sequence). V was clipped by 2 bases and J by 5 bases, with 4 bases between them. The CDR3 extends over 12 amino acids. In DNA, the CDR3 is TGTGCCAGCAGCTTACCAAACAATGAGCAGTTCTTC. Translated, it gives CASSLPNNEQFF. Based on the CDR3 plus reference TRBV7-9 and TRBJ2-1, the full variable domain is DTGVSQNPRHKITKRGQNVTFRCDPISEHNRLYWYRQTLGQGPEFLTYFQNEAQLEKSRLLSDRFSAERPKGSFSTLEIQRTEQGDSAMYLCASSLPNNEQFFGPGTRLTVL.

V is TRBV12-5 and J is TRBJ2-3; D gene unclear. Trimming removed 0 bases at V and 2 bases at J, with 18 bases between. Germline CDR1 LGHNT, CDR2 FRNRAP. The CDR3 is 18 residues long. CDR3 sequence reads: CASGLVVHSVSVTDTQYF. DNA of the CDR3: TGTGCTAGTGGTTTGGTGGTTCACAGCGTTTCGGTCACAGATACGCAGTATTTT. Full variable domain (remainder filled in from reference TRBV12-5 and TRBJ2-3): DARVTQTPRHKVTEMGQEVTMRCQPILGHNTVFWYRQTMMQGLELLAYFRNRAPLDDSGMPKDRFSAEMPDATLATLKIQPSEPRDSAVYFCASGLVVHSVSVTDTQYFGPGTRLTVL.

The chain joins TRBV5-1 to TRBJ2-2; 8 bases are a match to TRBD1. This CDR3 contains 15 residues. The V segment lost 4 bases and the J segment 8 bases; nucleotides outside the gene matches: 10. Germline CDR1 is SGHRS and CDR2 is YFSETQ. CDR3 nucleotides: TGCGCCAGCAGCCTGTTGACAGGGGACTTAGGGGAGCTGTTTTTT. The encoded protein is CASSLLTGDLGELFF.

CDR3 sequence reads: CASRPDRGRTEAFF. DNA of the CDR3: TGCGCCAGCAGACCCGACAGGGGGAGAACTGAAGCTTTCTTT. The chain recombines TRBV5-1 with TRBJ1-1; 9 nucleotides line up with TRBD1. V lost 5 bases to trimming and J lost 5 bases; unmatched junction nucleotides: 7. CDR1 is SGHRS and CDR2 is YFSETQ in the germline V gene. This CDR3 region has 14 residues.

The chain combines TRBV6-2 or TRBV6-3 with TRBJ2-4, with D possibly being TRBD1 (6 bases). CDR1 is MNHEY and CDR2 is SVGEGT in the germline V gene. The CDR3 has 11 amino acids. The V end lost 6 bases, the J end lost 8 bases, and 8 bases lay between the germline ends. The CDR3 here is CASSQGYIQYF. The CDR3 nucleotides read TGTGCCAGCAGCCAGGGGTACATTCAGTACTTC.

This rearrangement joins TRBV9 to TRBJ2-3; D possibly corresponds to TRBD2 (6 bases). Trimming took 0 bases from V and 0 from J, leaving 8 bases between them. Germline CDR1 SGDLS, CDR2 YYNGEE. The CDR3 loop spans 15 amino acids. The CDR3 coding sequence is TGTGCCAGCAGCGTAGGTACTAGCAGCACAGATACGCAGTATTTT. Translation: CASSVGTSSTDTQYF. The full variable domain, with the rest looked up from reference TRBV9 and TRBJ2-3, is DSGVTQTPKHLITATGQRVTLRCSPRSGDLSVYWYQQSLDQGLQFLIQYYNGEERAKGNILERFSAQQFPDLHSELNLSSLELGDSALYFCASSVGTSSTDTQYFGPGTRLTVL.

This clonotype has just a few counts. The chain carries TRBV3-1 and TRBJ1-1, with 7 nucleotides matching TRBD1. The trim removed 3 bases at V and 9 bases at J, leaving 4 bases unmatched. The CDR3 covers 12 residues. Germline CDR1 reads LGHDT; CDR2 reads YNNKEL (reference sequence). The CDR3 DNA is TGTGCCAGCAGCCATCAACAGGGGAAAGCTTTCTTT. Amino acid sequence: CASSHQQGKAFF.

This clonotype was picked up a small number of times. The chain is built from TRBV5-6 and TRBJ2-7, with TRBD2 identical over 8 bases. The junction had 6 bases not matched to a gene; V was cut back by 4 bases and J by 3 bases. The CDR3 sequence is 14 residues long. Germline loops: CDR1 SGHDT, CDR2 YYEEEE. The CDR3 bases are TGTGCCAGCAGCAACGGGGGGGATAACTACGAGCAGTACTTC. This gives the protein CASSNGGDNYEQYF.

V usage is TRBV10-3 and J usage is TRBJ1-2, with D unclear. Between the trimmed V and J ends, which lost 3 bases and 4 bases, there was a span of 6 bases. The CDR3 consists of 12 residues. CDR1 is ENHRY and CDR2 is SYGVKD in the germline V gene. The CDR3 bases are TGTGCCATCAGTGAACGCCTCTATGGCTACACCTTC. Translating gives CAISERLYGYTF.

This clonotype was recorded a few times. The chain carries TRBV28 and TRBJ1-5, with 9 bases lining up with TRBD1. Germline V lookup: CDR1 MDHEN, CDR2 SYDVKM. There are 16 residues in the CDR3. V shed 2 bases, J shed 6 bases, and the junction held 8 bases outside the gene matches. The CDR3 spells CASSLVGTGKSQPQHF. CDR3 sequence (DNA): TGTGCCAGCAGTTTAGTTGGGACAGGGAAAAGTCAGCCCCAGCATTTT. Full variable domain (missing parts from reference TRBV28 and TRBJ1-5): DVKVTQSSRYLVKRTGEKVFLECVQDMDHENMFWYRQDPGLGLRLIYFSYDVKMKEKGDIPEGYSVSREKKERFSLILESASTNQTSMYLCASSLVGTGKSQPQHFGDGTRLSIL.

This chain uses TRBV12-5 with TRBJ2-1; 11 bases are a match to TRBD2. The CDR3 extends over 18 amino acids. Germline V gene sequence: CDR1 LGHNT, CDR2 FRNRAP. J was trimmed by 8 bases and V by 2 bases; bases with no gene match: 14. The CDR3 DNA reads TGTGCTAGTGGTTTGACCCCTCTCCTAGCGGGAGGTTCGCATGAGCAGTTCTTC. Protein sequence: CASGLTPLLAGGSHEQFF.

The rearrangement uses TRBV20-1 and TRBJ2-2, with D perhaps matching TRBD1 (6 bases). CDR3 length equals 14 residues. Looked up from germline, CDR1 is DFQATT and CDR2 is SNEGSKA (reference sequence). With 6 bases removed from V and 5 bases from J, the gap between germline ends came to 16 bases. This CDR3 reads CSAARAQGTGELFF. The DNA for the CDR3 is TGCAGTGCCGCAAGAGCCCAGGGGACCGGGGAGCTGTTTTTT.

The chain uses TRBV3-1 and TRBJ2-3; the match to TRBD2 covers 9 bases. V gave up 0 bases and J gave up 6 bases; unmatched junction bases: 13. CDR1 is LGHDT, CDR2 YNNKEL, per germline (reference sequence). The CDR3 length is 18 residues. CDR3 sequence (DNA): TGTGCCAGCAGCCAAGATCTTAGGGGACTAGCAGCCGCGGATACGCAGTATTTT. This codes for CASSQDLRGLAAADTQYF.

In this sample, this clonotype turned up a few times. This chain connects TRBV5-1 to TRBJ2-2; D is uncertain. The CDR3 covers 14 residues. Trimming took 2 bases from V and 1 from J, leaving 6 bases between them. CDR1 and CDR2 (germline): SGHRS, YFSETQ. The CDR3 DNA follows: TGCGCCAGCAGCTTTCGACAGAACACCGGGGAGCTGTTTTTT. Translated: CASSFRQNTGELFF.

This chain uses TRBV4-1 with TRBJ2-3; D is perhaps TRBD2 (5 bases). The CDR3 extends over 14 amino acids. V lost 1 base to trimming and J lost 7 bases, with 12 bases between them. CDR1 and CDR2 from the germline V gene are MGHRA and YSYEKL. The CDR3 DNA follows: TGCGCCAGCAGCCAAGGAGGCGGGTTGTATACGCAGTATTTT. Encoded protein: CASSQGGGLYTQYF.

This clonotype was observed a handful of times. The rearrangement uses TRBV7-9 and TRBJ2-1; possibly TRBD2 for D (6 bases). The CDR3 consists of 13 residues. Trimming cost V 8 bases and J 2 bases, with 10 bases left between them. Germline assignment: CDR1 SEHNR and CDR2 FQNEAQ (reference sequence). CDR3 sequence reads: CASRRGAYNEQFF. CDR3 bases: TGTGCCAGCCGGAGGGGTGCCTACAATGAGCAGTTCTTC.

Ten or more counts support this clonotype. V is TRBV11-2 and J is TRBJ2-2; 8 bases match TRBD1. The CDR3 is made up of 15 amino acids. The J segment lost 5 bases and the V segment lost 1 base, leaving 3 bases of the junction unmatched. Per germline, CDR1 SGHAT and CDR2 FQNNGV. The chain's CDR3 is CASSLVRGRTGELFF. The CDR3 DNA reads TGTGCCAGCAGCTTAGTCAGGGGGCGGACCGGGGAGCTGTTTTTT.

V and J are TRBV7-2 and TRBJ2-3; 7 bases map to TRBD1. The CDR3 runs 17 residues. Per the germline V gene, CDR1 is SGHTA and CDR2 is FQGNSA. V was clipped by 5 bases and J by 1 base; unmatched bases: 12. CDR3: CASSPGIRQGRTDTQYF. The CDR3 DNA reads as TGTGCCAGCAGCCCAGGCATTCGACAGGGCCGCACAGATACGCAGTATTTT.

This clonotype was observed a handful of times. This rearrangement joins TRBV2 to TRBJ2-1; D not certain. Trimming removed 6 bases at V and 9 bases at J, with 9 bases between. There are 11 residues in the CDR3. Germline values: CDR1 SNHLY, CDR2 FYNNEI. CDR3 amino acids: CASSPEGEQFF. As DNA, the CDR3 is TGTGCCAGCAGCCCCGAAGGTGAGCAGTTCTTC.